These 24 T cell receptor beta chains originate from one sample sequenced in a study of blood T cell repertoires in COVID-19. The method was immunoSEQ multiplex PCR; TCRdb's version includes in-frame clones alone and lacks a portion of them. Among some 300,000 clones listed, approximately 86% were seen once. Specimen: peripheral blood. All receptors derive from a woman aged 70-85 years with COVID-19, enrolled during active disease.

This CDR3 is CATTGTTNTGELFF. CDR3 in DNA: TGTGCCACCACCGGGACAACGAACACCGGGGAGCTGTTTTTT. The chain carries TRBV24-1 and TRBJ2-2; weak D call: TRBD1 (6 bases). This CDR3 has 14 amino acids. V was shortened by 8 bases and J by 0 bases, with 9 bases between the two germline ends. CDR1 and CDR2 from the germline V gene are KGHDR and SFDVKD.

Regarding this clone: The germline gene is not matched at one end of the junction; a read error may be the cause. The V call is TRBV5-1, the J call TRBJ2-3, with 8 bases matching TRBD1. CDR3 size: 17 residues. Germline V gene sequence: CDR1 SGHRS, CDR2 YFSETQ. CDR3 residues: CASTLEGSRGQSDTQYF. In DNA, the CDR3 is TGCGCCAGCACCTTGGAGGGTTCCAGGGGGCAGTCAGATACGCAGTATTTT.

CDR3 coding DNA: TGTGCCAGCAGCCCGAACAGGGGAGGGAACACTGAAGCTTTCTTT. Translated, it gives CASSPNRGGNTEAFF. This sequence joins TRBV7-8 and TRBJ1-1; 7 positions match TRBD1. This CDR3 has 15 amino acids. V gave up 5 bases and J gave up 1 base; unmatched junction bases: 7. Germline V gene lookup returns CDR1 SGHVS and CDR2 FQNEAQ.

The count of this clone is one. The V gene is TRBV3-1 (or the pseudogene TRBV3-2), the J gene TRBJ1-1; D gene unclear. Trimming took off 4 bases at V and 4 bases at J, with 13 bases between the two ends. Germline V lookup: CDR1 LGHDT, CDR2 YNNKEL (reference sequence). The CDR3 is 14 amino acids. The CDR3 coding sequence is TGTGCCAGCAGCCCCAAGCCGTTCGGCACTGAAGCTTTCTTT. It is translated as CASSPKPFGTEAFF.

The chain uses TRBV5-1 and TRBJ1-1, with D unresolved. The V gene's germline CDR1 is SGHRS and CDR2 YFSETQ. The V end lost 1 base, the J end lost 4 bases, and 17 bases lay between the germline ends. The CDR3 has 16 residues. In nucleotides, the CDR3 is TGCGCCAGCAGCTTGAGGCTCGCGGGTCGGAGCACTGAAGCTTTCTTT. It specifies CASSLRLAGRSTEAFF.

This clone showed up just once. This chain links TRBV28 with TRBJ1-3, with TRBD1 matching 7 bases. The V gene end was trimmed by 6 bases and the J gene end by 0 bases; junction bases not matched to a gene: 2. The CDR3 length is 14 residues. Germline V lookup: CDR1 MDHEN, CDR2 SYDVKM. CDR3 amino acids: CASRDRSSGNTIYF. The CDR3 coding sequence is TGTGCCAGCAGGGACAGGAGCTCTGGAAACACCATATATTTT.

V and J are TRBV7-8 and TRBJ1-1, with a possible D match to TRBD1 (5 bases). Germline assignment: CDR1 SGHVS and CDR2 FQNEAQ. V gave up 5 bases and J gave up 4 bases, with 17 bases separating them. CDR3 length equals 15 residues. The CDR3 coding sequence is TGTGCCAGCAGCCTCGGGGAGGGAAGGGGCACTGAAGCTTTCTTT. Translating gives CASSLGEGRGTEAFF.

The V and J genes are TRBV7-8 and TRBJ2-4; the D gene is possibly TRBD2 (5 bases). The germline V and J ends were trimmed by 3 bases and 9 bases, with 21 bases remaining between them. The germline V gene encodes CDR1 SGHVS and CDR2 FQNEAQ. The CDR3 runs 16 residues. CDR3 protein: CASSFIIGRGGRIQYF. The CDR3 nucleotides read TGTGCCAGCAGCTTCATCATTGGTCGGGGTGGGCGCATTCAGTACTTC.

The CDR3 spells CASSLERTEETQYF. The CDR3 bases are TGCGCCAGCAGCTTGGAAAGAACTGAAGAGACCCAGTACTTC. The chain combines TRBV5-1 with TRBJ2-5; D uncertain. CDR1 is SGHRS and CDR2 is YFSETQ in the germline V gene. The CDR3 has 14 residues. Trimming removed 0 bases from V and 3 bases from J, with 9 bases in between.

The J gene is TRBJ1-1, the V gene TRBV2, with TRBD1 matching over 8 bases. From germline, CDR1 is SNHLY and CDR2 FYNNEI. This CDR3 region has 14 residues. Trimming at V came to 2 bases and at J to 4 bases, leaving 3 bases not matched to a gene. This CDR3 reads CASSESTGGTEAFF. The DNA for the CDR3 is TGTGCCAGCAGTGAAAGTACAGGGGGCACTGAAGCTTTCTTT. Based on the CDR3 plus reference TRBV2 and TRBJ1-1, the full variable domain is EPEVTQTPSHQVTQMGQEVILRCVPISNHLYFYWYRQILGQKVEFLVSFYNNEISEKSEIFDDQFSVERPDGSNFTLKIRSTKLEDSAMYFCASSESTGGTEAFFGQGTRLTVV.

In its sample, this clone was seen once. The chain carries TRBV27 and TRBJ1-2; 7 positions match TRBD1. This CDR3 has 16 residues. V trimming: 5 bases; J trimming: 3 bases; junction bases outside the gene matches: 12. In germline, CDR1 is MNHEY, CDR2 SMNVEV (reference sequence). The CDR3 reads CASSLAYRGADYGYTF. CDR3 coding DNA: TGTGCCAGCAGTCTAGCGTACAGGGGCGCGGACTATGGCTACACCTTC.

The gene calls are TRBV7-9 and TRBJ2-7, with 8 bases identical to TRBD1. Germline V lookup: CDR1 SEHNR, CDR2 FQNEAQ (reference sequence). CDR3 size: 14 residues. With 1 base clipped from V and 5 bases from J, the junction kept 4 bases outside the gene matches. The CDR3 region is CASSLGAGGNEQYF. The CDR3 nucleotides read TGTGCCAGCAGCTTAGGGGCAGGGGGCAACGAGCAGTACTTC.

The J gene is TRBJ2-2, the V gene TRBV7-2; D remains unclear. Germline values: CDR1 SGHTA, CDR2 FQGNSA. The CDR3 is made up of 14 amino acids. Trimming pared 4 bases from V and 6 bases from J, leaving 12 bases between. The CDR3 coding sequence is TGTGCCAGCAGCTCCCCTTGGCGGTCCGGGGAGCTGTTTTTT. Its protein is CASSSPWRSGELFF. The whole variable domain, filled in from reference TRBV7-2 and TRBJ2-2, reads GAGVSQSPSNKVTEKGKDVELRCDPISGHTALYWYRQSLGQGLEFLIYFQGNSAPDKSGLPSDRFSAERTGGSVSTLTIQRTQQEDSAVYLCASSSPWRSGELFFGEGSRLTVL.

The chain uses TRBV3-1 (or the pseudogene TRBV3-2) and TRBJ1-2, with D perhaps TRBD1 (5 bases). There are 14 residues in the CDR3. CDR1 and CDR2 (germline): LGHDT, YNNKEL (reference sequence). Trimming removed 4 bases from V and 4 bases from J, with 13 bases in between. The CDR3 DNA sequence: TGTGCCAGCAGCCCAGATTGGGGGGTCTATGGCTACACCTTC. As protein: CASSPDWGVYGYTF.

The chain employs TRBV7-8 and TRBJ2-2, with 8 bases aligning to TRBD1. Germline V gene sequence: CDR1 SGHVS, CDR2 FQNEAQ. The CDR3 is made up of 14 amino acids. Trimming at V came to 4 bases and at J to 6 bases, leaving 4 bases not matched to a gene. CDR3 nucleotides: TGTGCCAGCAGCTCGACAGGGGTGTCCGGGGAGCTGTTTTTT. This translates into CASSSTGVSGELFF.

The chain has TRBV6-5 and TRBJ2-3; 7 bases are a match to TRBD1. The germline CDR1 and CDR2 sequences are MNHEY and SVGAGI. Trimming cost V 7 bases and J 8 bases; bases outside gene matches: 12. The CDR3 spans 14 residues. CDR3 DNA sequence: TGTGCCAGCATCATACAGGGGAGTAGTGGTACGCAGTATTTT. It translates to CASIIQGSSGTQYF.

The J gene is TRBJ2-3, the V gene TRBV2, with 8 bases lining up with TRBD2. The V gene end was trimmed by 1 base and the J gene end by 2 bases; junction bases not matched to a gene: 2. In germline, CDR1 is SNHLY, CDR2 FYNNEI. The CDR3 spans 15 residues. CDR3 DNA sequence: TGTGCCAGCAGTGAAGTAGCGGGACTCACAGATACGCAGTATTTT. As protein: CASSEVAGLTDTQYF.

The chain uses TRBV10-3 and TRBJ1-1; TRBD1 is a possible D gene (6 bases). Trimming stripped 6 bases from V and 0 bases from J, with 11 bases between. The CDR3 runs to 14 residues. Germline CDR1 reads ENHRY; CDR2 reads SYGVKD. CDR3 loop: CAIRGQRVNTEAFF. CDR3 coding DNA: TGTGCCATCAGAGGACAGCGAGTGAACACTGAAGCTTTCTTT.

V is TRBV12-3 or TRBV12-4 and J is TRBJ1-2; the D gene is possibly TRBD1 (5 bases). The CDR3 sequence is 13 residues long. Trimming cost V 2 bases and J 5 bases, with 9 bases left between them. The DNA for the CDR3 is TGTGCCAGCAGTTTAAGCGGGGGGTATGGCTACACCTTC. As protein: CASSLSGGYGYTF.

A single count supports this clone. This chain links TRBV6-2 or TRBV6-3 with TRBJ1-1; 8 nucleotides align to TRBD1. Germline V CDR1 and CDR2: MNHEY, SVGEGT. This CDR3 region has 16 residues. Trimming at V came to 2 bases and at J to 4 bases, leaving 9 bases not matched to a gene. The CDR3: CASSYSSDRGITEAFF. The CDR3 nucleotides are TGTGCCAGCAGTTACAGTTCCGACAGGGGAATCACTGAAGCTTTCTTT.

The gene calls are TRBV5-1 and TRBJ2-3; D may be TRBD1 (6 bases). The ends were cut back, 6 bases at V and 4 bases at J, with 9 bases in the middle. This CDR3 region has 12 residues. CDR1 is SGHRS and CDR2 is YFSETQ in the germline V gene. The CDR3 sequence: CASKAGADTQYF. In nucleotides, the CDR3 is TGCGCCAGCAAAGCAGGGGCAGATACGCAGTATTTT.

The CDR3 sequence is CASSLSTAPDGYTF. CDR3 DNA sequence: TGTGCCAGCAGCTTGAGTACAGCCCCTGATGGCTACACCTTC. The chain is built from TRBV5-5 and TRBJ1-2, with no clear D. This CDR3 is 14 amino acids long. Trimming shortened V by 1 base and J by 6 bases, and 13 bases separated the two germline ends. Germline V gives CDR1 SGHKS, CDR2 YYEKEE (reference sequence).

The chain uses TRBV5-1 and TRBJ1-3; D is unresolved. The CDR3 covers 16 residues. Trimming took off 0 bases at V and 4 bases at J, with 14 bases between the two ends. Per the germline V gene, CDR1 is SGHRS and CDR2 is YFSETQ. CDR3: CASSLAPITRGNTIYF. The CDR3, as DNA: TGCGCCAGCAGCTTGGCCCCGATCACAAGAGGAAACACCATATATTTT.

The rearrangement joins TRBV7-2 to TRBJ1-2; 10 positions match TRBD1. The trim removed 5 bases at V and 8 bases at J, leaving 8 bases unmatched. This CDR3 spans 14 amino acids. Germline-derived CDR1 and CDR2 are SGHTA and FQGNSA. The CDR3 spells CASSPRQGANGYTF. For the CDR3, the DNA is TGTGCCAGCAGCCCACGACAGGGGGCGAACGGCTACACCTTC.